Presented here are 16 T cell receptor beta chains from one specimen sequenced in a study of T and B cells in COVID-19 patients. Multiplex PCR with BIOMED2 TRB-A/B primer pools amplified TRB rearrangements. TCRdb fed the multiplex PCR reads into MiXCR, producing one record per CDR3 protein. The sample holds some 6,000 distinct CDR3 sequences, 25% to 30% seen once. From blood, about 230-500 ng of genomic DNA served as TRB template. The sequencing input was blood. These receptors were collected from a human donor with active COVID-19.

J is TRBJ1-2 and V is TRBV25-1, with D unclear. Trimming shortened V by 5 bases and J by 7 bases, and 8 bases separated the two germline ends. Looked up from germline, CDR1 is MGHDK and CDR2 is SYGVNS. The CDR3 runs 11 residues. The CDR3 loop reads CASSWGRGYTF. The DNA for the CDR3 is TGTGCCAGCAGTTGGGGTCGTGGCTACACCTTC.

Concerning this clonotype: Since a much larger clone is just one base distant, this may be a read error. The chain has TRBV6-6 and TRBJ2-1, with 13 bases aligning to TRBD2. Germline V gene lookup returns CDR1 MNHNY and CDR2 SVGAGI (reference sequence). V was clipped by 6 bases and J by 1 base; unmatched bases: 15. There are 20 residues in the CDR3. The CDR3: CASRPGTSGTVGKSYNEQFF. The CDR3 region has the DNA TGTGCCAGCAGACCCGGGACTAGCGGGACGGTGGGTAAGTCCTACAATGAGCAGTTCTTC.

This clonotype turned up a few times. CDR3 DNA sequence: TGTGCCAGCACCTCAAAGGGGCAATCCGGTGAAGCTTTCTTT. Its protein product is CASTSKGQSGEAFF. The chain carries TRBV12-3 or TRBV12-4 and TRBJ1-1, with a weak D call TRBD1 (5 bases). The ends were cut back, 7 bases at V and 7 bases at J, with 19 bases in the middle. The CDR3 totals 14 residues.

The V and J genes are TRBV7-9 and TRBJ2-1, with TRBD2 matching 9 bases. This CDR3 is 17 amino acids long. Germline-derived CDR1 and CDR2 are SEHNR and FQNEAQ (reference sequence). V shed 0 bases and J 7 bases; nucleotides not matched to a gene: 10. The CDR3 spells CASSLASIAGVKNEQFF. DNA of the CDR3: TGTGCCAGCAGCTTAGCGTCAATAGCGGGAGTTAAGAATGAGCAGTTCTTC.

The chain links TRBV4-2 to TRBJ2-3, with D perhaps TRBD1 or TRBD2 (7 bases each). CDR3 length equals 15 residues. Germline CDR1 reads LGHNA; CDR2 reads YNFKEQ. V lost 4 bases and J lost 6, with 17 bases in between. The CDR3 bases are TGTGCCAGCAGCCGAGAGACAGGGACTACCGATACGCAGTATTTT. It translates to CASSRETGTTDTQYF.

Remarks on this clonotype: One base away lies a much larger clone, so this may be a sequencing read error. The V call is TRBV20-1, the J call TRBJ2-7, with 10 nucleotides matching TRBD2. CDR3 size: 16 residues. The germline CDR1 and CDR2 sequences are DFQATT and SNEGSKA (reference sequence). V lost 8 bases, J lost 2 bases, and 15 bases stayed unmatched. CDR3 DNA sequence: TGCAGTTCTGTCCCTCTGCCCGGGACTAGCGCCTACGAGCAGTACTTC. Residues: CSSVPLPGTSAYEQYF.

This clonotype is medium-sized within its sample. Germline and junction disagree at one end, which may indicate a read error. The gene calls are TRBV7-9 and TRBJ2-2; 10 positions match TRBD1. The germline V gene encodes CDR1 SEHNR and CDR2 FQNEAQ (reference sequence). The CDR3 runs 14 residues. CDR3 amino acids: CAGRDRGGTGELFF. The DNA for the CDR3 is TGTGCCGGCAGGGACAGGGGAGGCACCGGGGAGCTGTTTTTT. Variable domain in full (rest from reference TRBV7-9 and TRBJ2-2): DTGVSQNPRHKITKRGQNVTFRCDPISEHNRLYWYRQTLGQGPEFLTYFQNEAQLEKSRLLSDRFSAERPKGSFSTLEIQRTEQGDSAMYLCAGRDRGGTGELFFGEGSRLTVL.

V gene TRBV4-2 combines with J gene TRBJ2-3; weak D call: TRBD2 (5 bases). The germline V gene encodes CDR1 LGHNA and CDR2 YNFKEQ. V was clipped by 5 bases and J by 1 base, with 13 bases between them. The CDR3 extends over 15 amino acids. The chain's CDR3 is CASSITSTGTDTQYF. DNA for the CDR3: TGTGCCAGCAGCATAACTAGTACTGGCACAGATACGCAGTATTTT.

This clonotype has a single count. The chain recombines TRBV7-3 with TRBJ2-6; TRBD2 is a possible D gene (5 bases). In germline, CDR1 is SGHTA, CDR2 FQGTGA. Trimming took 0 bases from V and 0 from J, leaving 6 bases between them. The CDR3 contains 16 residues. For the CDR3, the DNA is TGTGCCAGCAGCTTAACGGGAGTCTCTGGGGCCAACGTCCTGACTTTC. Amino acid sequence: CASSLTGVSGANVLTF.

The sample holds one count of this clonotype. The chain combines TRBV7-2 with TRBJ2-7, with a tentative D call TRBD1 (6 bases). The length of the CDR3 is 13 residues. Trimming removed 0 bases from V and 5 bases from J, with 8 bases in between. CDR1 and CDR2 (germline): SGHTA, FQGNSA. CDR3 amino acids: CASSLAGTHEQYF. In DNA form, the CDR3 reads TGTGCCAGCAGCTTAGCTGGGACACACGAGCAGTACTTC.

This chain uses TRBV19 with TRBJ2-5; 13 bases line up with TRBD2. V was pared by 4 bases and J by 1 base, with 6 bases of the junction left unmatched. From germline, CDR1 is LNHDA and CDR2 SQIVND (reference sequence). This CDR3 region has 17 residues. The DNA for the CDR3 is TGTGCCAGTAGTACCCCCGGGACTAGCGGGATCCAAGAGACCCAGTACTTC. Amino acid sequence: CASSTPGTSGIQETQYF.

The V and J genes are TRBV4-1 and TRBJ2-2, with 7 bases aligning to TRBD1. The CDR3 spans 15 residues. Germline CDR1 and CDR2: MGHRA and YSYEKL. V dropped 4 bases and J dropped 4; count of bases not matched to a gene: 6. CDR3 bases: TGCGCCAGCAGCCCTGGGACAGCCCTCACCGGGGAGCTGTTTTTT. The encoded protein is CASSPGTALTGELFF.

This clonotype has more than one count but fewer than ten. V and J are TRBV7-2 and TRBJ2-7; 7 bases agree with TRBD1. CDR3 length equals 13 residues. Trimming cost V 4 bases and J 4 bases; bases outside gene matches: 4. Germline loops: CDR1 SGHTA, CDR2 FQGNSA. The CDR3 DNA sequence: TGTGCCAGCAGCTCGCTCAGGGGGTACGAGCAGTACTTC. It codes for CASSSLRGYEQYF.

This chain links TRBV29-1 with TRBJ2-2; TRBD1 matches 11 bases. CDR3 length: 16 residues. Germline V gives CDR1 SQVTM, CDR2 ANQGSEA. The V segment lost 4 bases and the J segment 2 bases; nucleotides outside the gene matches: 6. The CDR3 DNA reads TGCAGCGTTGGCCTGGGACAGGGGGGAAACACCGGGGAGCTGTTTTTT. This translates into CSVGLGQGGNTGELFF.

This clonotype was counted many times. CDR3: CASSPNTAGTNEKLFF. CDR3 nucleotides: TGTGCCAGCTCACCAAATACAGCCGGAACTAATGAAAAACTGTTTTTT. The genes are TRBV18 and TRBJ1-4; D is unclear. The V gene's germline CDR1 is KGHSH and CDR2 LQKENI. Trimming took off 2 bases at V and 1 base at J, with 11 bases between the two ends. The CDR3 runs to 16 residues.

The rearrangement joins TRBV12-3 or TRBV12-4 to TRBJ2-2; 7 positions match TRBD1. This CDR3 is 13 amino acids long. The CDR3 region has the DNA TGTGCTAGTGGTTTCAGGGGGACCGGGGAGCTGTTTTTT. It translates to CASGFRGTGELFF.